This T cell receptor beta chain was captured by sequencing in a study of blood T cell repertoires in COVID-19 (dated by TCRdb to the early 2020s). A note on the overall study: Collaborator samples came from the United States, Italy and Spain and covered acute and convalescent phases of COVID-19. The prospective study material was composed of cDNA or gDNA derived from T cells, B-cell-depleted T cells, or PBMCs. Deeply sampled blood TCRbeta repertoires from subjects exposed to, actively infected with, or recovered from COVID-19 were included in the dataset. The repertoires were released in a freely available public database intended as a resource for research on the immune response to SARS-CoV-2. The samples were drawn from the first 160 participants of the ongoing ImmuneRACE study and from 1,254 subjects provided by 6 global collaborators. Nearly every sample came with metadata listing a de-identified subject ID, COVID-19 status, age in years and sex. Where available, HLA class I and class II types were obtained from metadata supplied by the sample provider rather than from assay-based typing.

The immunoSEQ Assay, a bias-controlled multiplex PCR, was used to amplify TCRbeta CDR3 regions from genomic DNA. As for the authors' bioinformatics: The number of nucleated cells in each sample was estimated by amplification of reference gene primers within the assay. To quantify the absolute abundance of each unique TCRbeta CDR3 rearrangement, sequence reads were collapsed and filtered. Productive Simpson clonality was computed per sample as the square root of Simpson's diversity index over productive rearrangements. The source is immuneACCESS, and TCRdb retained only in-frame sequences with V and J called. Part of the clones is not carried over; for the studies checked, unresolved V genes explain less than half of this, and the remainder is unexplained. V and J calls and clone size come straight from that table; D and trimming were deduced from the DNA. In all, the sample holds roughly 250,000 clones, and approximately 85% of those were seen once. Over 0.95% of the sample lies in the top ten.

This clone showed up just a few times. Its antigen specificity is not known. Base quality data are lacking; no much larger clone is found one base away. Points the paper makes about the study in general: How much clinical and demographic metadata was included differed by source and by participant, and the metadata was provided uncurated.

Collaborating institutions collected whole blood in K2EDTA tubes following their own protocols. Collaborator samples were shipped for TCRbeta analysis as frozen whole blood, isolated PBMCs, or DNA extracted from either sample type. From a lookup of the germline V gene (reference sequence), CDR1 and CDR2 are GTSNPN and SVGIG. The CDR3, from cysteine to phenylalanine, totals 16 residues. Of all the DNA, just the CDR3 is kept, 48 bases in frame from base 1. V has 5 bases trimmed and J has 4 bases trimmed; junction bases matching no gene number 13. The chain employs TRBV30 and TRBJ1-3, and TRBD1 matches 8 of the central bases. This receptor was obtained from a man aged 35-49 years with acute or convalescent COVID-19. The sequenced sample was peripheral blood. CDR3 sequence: CAWGGQGSLTGNTIYF. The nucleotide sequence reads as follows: TGTGCCTGGGGAGGACAGGGCTCCTTAACAGGAAACACCATATATTTT.